There are many counts of the clone carrying this TCR beta chain. Antigen: not known. The data were taken from a study of T cells in Graves' hyperthyroidism and ophthalmopathy. The germline gives CDR1 SGDLS, CDR2 YYNGEE. Trimming cost V 3 bases and J 4 bases, with 13 bases left between them. The CDR3 sequence is 14 residues long. Study findings and constraints: Ophthalmopathy stood apart from stable hyperthyroidism in a 13 V-J model.

TCR beta CDR3 region amplification was performed from RNA transcripts. HTBI primers were employed in a first-round RT-PCR of the TCR CDR3. TCRdb analysed the multiplex PCR reads with MiXCR anew, one entry per CDR3 protein. The table shows about 400,000 distinct CDR3 sequences, with around 13% occurring only once. The clonotype comes from a woman aged 18-29 years with Graves' hyperthyroidism. J is TRBJ2-5 and V is TRBV9; possible D gene TRBD2, 6 bases. Specimen: blood. The CDR3 loop reads CASSAFGGGETQYF. As DNA, the CDR3 is TGTGCCAGCAGCGCATTCGGGGGAGGAGAGACCCAGTACTTC.